This T cell receptor (beta chain) derives from a study of T cell repertoires in aging, cancer and after chemotherapy. At the level of the study: About 9.1 million TCR reads were in the whole dataset.

To note about this clonotype: Its antigen is currently unknown.

TRB rearrangements spanning V, D and J were amplified using mixed TRB-A/B primers. TCRdb reanalysed the multiplex PCR reads using MiXCR and keeps one entry per CDR3 protein. The sample lists about 4,900 distinct CDR3 sequences, over 45% occurring once. Amplification of TCR beta used genomic DNA extracted from peripheral blood. Study-level findings and limits: In each cancer cohort, median generation probability increased across chemotherapy, suggesting thymic output rebounded. Healthy donors lost TCR diversity with age mainly through richness, cancer patients through richness and evenness.

This receptor was obtained from a human donor in good health. Sequenced input: blood.

CDR3 protein: CASSFRQPARGYTF. In DNA, the CDR3 is TGTGCCAGCAGTTTTCGACAGCCTGCTCGGGGCTACACCTTC. The chain uses TRBV28 and TRBJ1-2; D is possibly TRBD1 (5 bases). Germline V gene sequence: CDR1 MDHEN, CDR2 SYDVKM. The CDR3 runs 14 residues. V lost 3 bases and J lost 8, with 16 bases in between.